Listed here are 16 T cell receptor beta chains from one sample, sequenced in a study of blood T cell repertoires in COVID-19. Some clones are missing from TCRdb's copy, which holds only in-frame ones; the method was immunoSEQ multiplex PCR. The table lists roughly 150,000 clones, 90% of them singletons. The source material was peripheral blood. These receptors originate from a man aged 55 to 70 with active or convalescent COVID-19.

The CDR3: CASSVASFAQGESYEQYF. For the CDR3, the DNA is TGTGCCAGCAGCGTAGCTAGTTTCGCGCAGGGTGAGTCCTACGAGCAGTACTTC. The chain employs TRBV9 and TRBJ2-7, with a weak D call TRBD1 (5 bases). The CDR3 has 18 amino acids. CDR1 is SGDLS and CDR2 is YYNGEE in the germline V gene. The V end was cut by 0 bases, the J end by 1 base, with 20 bases between.

This chain uses TRBV5-1 with TRBJ2-2, with D possibly being TRBD1 (5 bases). V was clipped by 3 bases and J by 4 bases, with 13 bases between them. Germline CDR1 is SGHRS and CDR2 is YFSETQ. There are 15 residues in the CDR3. Written as DNA, the CDR3 is TGCGCCAGCAGCTCCAGGGCCTCGGGCACCGGGGAGCTGTTTTTT. This encodes CASSSRASGTGELFF. The full variable domain, completed using reference TRBV5-1 and TRBJ2-2, is KAGVTQTPRYLIKTRGQQVTLSCSPISGHRSVSWYQQTPGQGLQFLFEYFSETQRNKGNFPGRFSGRQFSNSRSEMNVSTLELGDSALYLCASSSRASGTGELFFGEGSRLTVL.

The V call is TRBV5-4, the J call TRBJ1-2; D is unresolved. V lost 4 bases and J 4 bases, leaving 17 bases between the germline ends. The CDR3 is 15 amino acids. Germline lookup yields CDR1 SGHNT and CDR2 YYREEE (reference sequence). CDR3 amino acids: CASSPGGKVGYGYTF. The CDR3 DNA reads as TGTGCCAGCAGCCCGGGTGGTAAAGTGGGCTATGGCTACACCTTC. The variable domain in full, completed from reference TRBV5-4 and TRBJ1-2, reads ETGVTQSPTHLIKTRGQQVTLRCSSQSGHNTVSWYQQALGQGPQFIFQYYREEENGRGNFPPRFSGLQFPNYSSELNVNALELDDSALYLCASSPGGKVGYGYTFGSGTRLTVV.

The rearrangement joins TRBV2 to TRBJ1-2; D uncertain. Germline V gene sequence: CDR1 SNHLY, CDR2 FYNNEI. The CDR3 is 14 amino acids. V lost 3 bases, J lost 0 bases, and 8 bases lay in between. DNA of the CDR3: TGTGCCAGCAGTGATGACTCAGCTAACTATGGCTACACCTTC. As protein: CASSDDSANYGYTF.

The chain joins TRBV6-5 to TRBJ2-7; D gene unclear. The CDR3 contains 13 residues. Trimming cost V 0 bases and J 6 bases, with 9 bases left between them. The germline V gene encodes CDR1 MNHEY and CDR2 SVGAGI. The CDR3 loop is CASSYSSSGEQYF. The CDR3 region has the DNA TGTGCCAGCAGTTACTCGAGTTCTGGCGAGCAGTACTTC.

The genes are TRBV7-6 and TRBJ1-1; possibly TRBD1 for D (5 bases). Germline CDR1 reads SGHVS; CDR2 reads FNYEAQ. There are 15 residues in the CDR3. V lost 3 bases, J lost 0 bases, and 11 bases lay in between. CDR3 nucleotides: TGTGCCAGCAGCTTCCGTCCGGACATGAACACTGAAGCTTTCTTT. Encoded protein: CASSFRPDMNTEAFF. Full variable domain (outside the CDR3, taken from reference TRBV7-6 and TRBJ1-1): GAGVSQSPRYKVTKRGQDVALRCDPISGHVSLYWYRQALGQGPEFLTYFNYEAQQDKSGLPNDRFSAERPEGSISTLTIQRTEQRDSAMYRCASSFRPDMNTEAFFGQGTRLTVV.

The chain joins TRBV28 to TRBJ1-2; no definite D call. The CDR3 contains 16 residues. V was shortened by 3 bases and J by 7 bases, with 21 bases between the two germline ends. CDR1 is MDHEN, CDR2 SYDVKM, per germline. CDR3 coding DNA: TGTGCCAGCAGTTTCTCTACCCGGGGAGGGCGAGGTGGCTACACCTTC. Its translation is CASSFSTRGGRGGYTF.

The chain couples TRBV5-1 to TRBJ2-7; 8 bases match TRBD2. In germline, CDR1 is SGHRS, CDR2 YFSETQ. The CDR3 has 14 amino acids. V was pared by 2 bases and J by 5 bases, with 6 bases of the junction left unmatched. The CDR3, as DNA: TGCGCCAGCAGCTTCAGCGGGAGCGCGAACGAGCAGTACTTC. Encoded protein: CASSFSGSANEQYF.

This chain connects TRBV3-1 (or the pseudogene TRBV3-2) to TRBJ2-7; no firm D call. Trimming removed 0 bases from V and 3 bases from J, with 3 bases in between. The CDR3 consists of 12 residues. Germline loops: CDR1 LGHDT, CDR2 YNNKEL (reference sequence). The CDR3 here is CASSQEHYEQYF. The DNA of the CDR3 is TGTGCCAGCAGCCAAGAACACTACGAGCAGTACTTC.

The chain couples TRBV19 to TRBJ1-2; tentatively, D is TRBD1 (6 bases). CDR3 size: 12 residues. V was clipped by 4 bases and J by 5 bases, with 8 bases between them. CDR1 and CDR2 (germline): LNHDA, SQIVND (reference sequence). The CDR3 region is CASSRTVYGYTF. The CDR3 DNA sequence: TGTGCCAGTAGTAGGACAGTATATGGCTACACCTTC. Using reference TRBV19 and TRBJ1-2 for the parts outside the CDR3, the full variable domain is DGGITQSPKYLFRKEGQNVTLSCEQNLNHDAMYWYRQDPGQGLRLIYYSQIVNDFQKGDIAEGYSVSREKKESFPLTVTSAQKNPTAFYLCASSRTVYGYTFGSGTRLTVV.

The rearrangement joins TRBV21-1 to TRBJ1-1; the tabulated D call, TRBD1, remains unverified against the DNA. TRBV21-1 is annotated as a pseudogene. This CDR3 region has 14 residues. The DNA of the CDR3 is TGTGCCAGCAGCAAACTCAGGGTGAACACTGAAGCTTTCTTT. Amino acids: CASSKLRVNTEAFF.

The J gene is TRBJ1-1, the V gene TRBV5-1, with 8 bases fitting TRBD1. Trimming at V came to 5 bases and at J to 3 bases, leaving 6 bases not matched to a gene. The V gene's germline CDR1 is SGHRS and CDR2 YFSETQ. The CDR3 contains 14 residues. Here the CDR3 reads CASSDRTGYTEAFF. DNA for the CDR3: TGCGCCAGCAGTGATAGGACAGGGTACACTGAAGCTTTCTTT.

The chain is built from TRBV5-1 and TRBJ2-1, with D possibly TRBD2 on 6 matching bases. The CDR3 spans 17 residues. The germline CDR1 and CDR2 sequences are SGHRS and YFSETQ. Trimming cost V 4 bases and J 4 bases, with 21 bases left between them. Here the CDR3 reads CASSPYPTRLGYNEQFF. The CDR3 DNA reads as TGCGCCAGCAGCCCCTACCCCACTAGACTAGGGTACAATGAGCAGTTCTTC. Supplemented by reference TRBV5-1 and TRBJ2-1, the full variable domain reads KAGVTQTPRYLIKTRGQQVTLSCSPISGHRSVSWYQQTPGQGLQFLFEYFSETQRNKGNFPGRFSGRQFSNSRSEMNVSTLELGDSALYLCASSPYPTRLGYNEQFFGPGTRLTVL.

The chain combines TRBV30 with TRBJ1-3; 11 bases are shared with TRBD1. This CDR3 is built from 18 residues. V lost 2 bases, J lost 0 bases, and 9 bases stayed unmatched. From germline, CDR1 is GTSNPN and CDR2 SVGIG (reference sequence). CDR3: CAWSMGQGGRSSGNTIYF. CDR3 bases: TGTGCCTGGAGTATGGGACAGGGGGGTCGGAGCTCTGGAAACACCATATATTTT.

This rearrangement joins TRBV18 to TRBJ1-2; TRBD1 is a possible D gene (6 bases). CDR1 and CDR2 from the germline V gene are KGHSH and LQKENI. V was pared by 4 bases and J by 3 bases, with 21 bases between. This CDR3 is built from 17 residues. This CDR3 is CASSLRDNSPRDYGYTF. The CDR3 region has the DNA TGTGCCAGCTCACTCCGGGACAACTCCCCTCGGGACTATGGCTACACCTTC.

This chain joins TRBV2 and TRBJ2-5, with 9 positions matching TRBD1. Trimming at V came to 4 bases and at J to 4 bases, leaving 10 bases not matched to a gene. The CDR3 contains 16 residues. Per the germline V gene, CDR1 is SNHLY and CDR2 is FYNNEI. The CDR3 is CASSGGTGSYRETQYF. The CDR3 bases are TGTGCCAGCAGTGGAGGGACAGGGTCCTACCGAGAGACCCAGTACTTC.